This entry features one T cell receptor (beta chain) sequence. Its antigen remains unknown. The germline gene is not matched at one end of the junction; a read error may be the cause. At the DNA level, this CDR3 is encoded by other sequences in the same sample as well. The data derive from a study of CD8+ T cells in alopecia areata. Study summary: Using the percentage of affected scalp area, treated patients' severity was scored.

Study outcomes and limitations: Scalp clonality dropped significantly under tofacitinib, as did expanded CD8+ top-100 clones.

This CDR3 is 14 amino acids long. Germline V gene data show CDR1 as MGHRA and CDR2 as YSYEKL. Isolated RNA was reverse transcribed into cDNA used as the sequencing template. The repertoire was sequenced with immunoSEQ multiplex PCR; TCRdb's copy has only in-frame clones and lacks some. The table lists 150,000 to 250,000 clones, roughly 60% of them singletons, with 5.5% in the top ten. Treatment defined: oral pan-JAK inhibitor, 5-10 mg twice daily. The sorting of PBMCs gave CD4+ and CD8+ T cells. The input for sequencing was CD4+ T cells sorted from blood, taken at week 24, from a patient treated with tofacitinib. The TCR was taken from a human donor with alopecia areata. The chain combines TRBV4-1 with TRBJ1-1; D is unclear. CDR3 sequence reads: CASSQDWGNTEAFF. The CDR3 nucleotides are TGTGCCAGCAGCCAAGATTGGGGGAACACTGAAGCTTTCTTT.